The 26 T cell receptor beta chains given below trace back to one sample, sequenced in a study of T cell repertoires in cytomegalovirus infection (dated by TCRdb to between 2018 and 2021). No antigen is known for these receptors. The sequencer was an Illumina HiSeq 1500. TCRdb handled the public reads itself, with Q25 trimming in fastp and clone calling in MiXCR, and kept productive beta chains. Each CDR3 protein appears once, grouped with its most common genes and DNA. The sample has 680,000 or so distinct CDR3 sequences on record, around 32% of them singletons. Of the sample, roughly 18% is held by the ten largest clones. This specimen's treatment or condition label, interpreted: in vitro stimulation with specific CMV peptide epitopes to enrich CMV-specific T cells. Source: cultured PBMCs, taken from culture after CMV antigen stimulation. These receptors originate from a human donor in good health (CMV status not recorded). Some clones in this sample may be carry-over from other donors' samples.

The V call is TRBV5-1, the J call TRBJ2-7; D perhaps matches TRBD1 (6 bases). This CDR3 has 14 residues. Looked up from germline, CDR1 is SGHRS and CDR2 is YFSETQ. Trimming stripped 4 bases from V and 3 bases from J, with 14 bases between. CDR3 sequence: CASSAWDTNYEQYF. DNA of the CDR3: TGCGCCAGCAGCGCATGGGACACGAACTACGAGCAGTACTTC. The full variable domain, with the rest looked up from reference TRBV5-1 and TRBJ2-7, is KAGVTQTPRYLIKTRGQQVTLSCSPISGHRSVSWYQQTPGQGLQFLFEYFSETQRNKGNFPGRFSGRQFSNSRSEMNVSTLELGDSALYLCASSAWDTNYEQYFGPGTRLTVT.

This clonotype came up once. The chain carries TRBV18 and TRBJ2-3; possibly TRBD2 for D (5 bases). Germline V lookup: CDR1 KGHSH, CDR2 LQKENI. V lost 1 base and J 2 bases, leaving 7 bases between the germline ends. This CDR3 has 14 residues. The CDR3 coding sequence is TGTGCCAGCTCACCACGGGGAGACACAGATACGCAGTATTTT. Protein sequence: CASSPRGDTDTQYF. Complete variable domain (other parts from reference TRBV18 and TRBJ2-3): NAGVMQNPRHLVRRRGQEARLRCSPMKGHSHVYWYRQLPEEGLKFMVYLQKENIIDESGMPKERFSAEFPKEGPSILRIQQVVRGDSAAYFCASSPRGDTDTQYFGPGTRLTVL.

The chain recombines TRBV9 with TRBJ2-1; a possible D gene is TRBD2 (5 bases). The germline V gene encodes CDR1 SGDLS and CDR2 YYNGEE. Trimming removed 0 bases from V and 2 bases from J, with 18 bases in between. The CDR3 loop spans 18 amino acids. The CDR3 is CASSVDGVGMTTYNEQFF. Written as DNA, the CDR3 is TGTGCCAGCAGCGTAGATGGGGTGGGCATGACTACCTACAATGAGCAGTTCTTC.

This clonotype came up a few times. The genes are TRBV29-1 and TRBJ2-1, with TRBD2 identical over 12 bases. Trimming removed 6 bases from V and 4 bases from J; junction bases left unmatched: 7. The CDR3 has 15 amino acids. Germline assignment: CDR1 SQVTM and CDR2 ANQGSEA. The CDR3 protein is CSVQMLAGGYNEQFF. DNA of the CDR3: TGCAGCGTCCAAATGCTAGCGGGAGGGTACAATGAGCAGTTCTTC.

Worth noting for this clonotype: A single base separates this from a much larger clone, so it may be a read error. J is TRBJ1-5 and V is TRBV7-2; D unclear. This CDR3 is built from 17 residues. V was clipped by 5 bases and J by 5 bases, with 22 bases between them. Germline CDR1 is SGHTA and CDR2 is FQGNSA. CDR3 region: CTSSPKNPLKKHQPQHF. CDR3 sequence (DNA): TGTACCAGCAGCCCGAAGAACCCGCTTAAAAAACATCAGCCCCAGCATTTT.

This sequence joins TRBV7-6 and TRBJ2-2; 7 bases line up with TRBD1. V shed 3 bases and J 6 bases; nucleotides not matched to a gene: 1. The CDR3 runs to 13 residues. CDR1 and CDR2 (germline): SGHVS, FNYEAQ. CDR3 amino acids: CASSFQGAGELFF. CDR3 DNA: TGTGCCAGCAGCTTCCAGGGGGCCGGGGAGCTGTTTTTT.

This chain links TRBV7-9 with TRBJ1-5; 10 nucleotides match TRBD1. The germline V gene encodes CDR1 SEHNR and CDR2 FQNEAQ (reference sequence). The CDR3 loop spans 15 amino acids. The junction had 10 bases not matched to a gene; V was cut back by 8 bases and J by 6 bases. The CDR3 DNA reads as TGTGCCAGCGGCAAAGGGACAGGGGTATCTCAGCCCCAGCATTTT. Its translation is CASGKGTGVSQPQHF. The variable domain in full, with the rest retrieved from reference TRBV7-9 and TRBJ1-5, is DTGVSQNPRHKITKRGQNVTFRCDPISEHNRLYWYRQTLGQGPEFLTYFQNEAQLEKSRLLSDRFSAERPKGSFSTLEIQRTEQGDSAMYLCASGKGTGVSQPQHFGDGTRLSIL.

This clonotype appeared a few times. J is TRBJ2-7 and V is TRBV12-3 or TRBV12-4, with 7 positions matching TRBD1. This CDR3 region has 15 residues. The trim removed 6 bases at V and 0 bases at J, leaving 8 bases unmatched. CDR3 sequence (DNA): TGTGCCAGCAGCCGGGACAGACCCAGCTCCTACGAGCAGTACTTC. Its protein is CASSRDRPSSYEQYF.

This chain links TRBV6-5 with TRBJ2-1; no reliable D call. The CDR3 is 16 amino acids. Trimming pared 2 bases from V and 8 bases from J, leaving 19 bases between. Germline CDR1 is MNHEY and CDR2 is SVGAGI. DNA of the CDR3: TGTGCCAGCAGTTACATGGGTACGACGGGTCTGGATGAGCAGTTCTTC. Translation: CASSYMGTTGLDEQFF.

This clonotype appeared a few times. This chain connects TRBV6-1 to TRBJ2-4; 13 bases fit TRBD2. The V gene end was trimmed by 5 bases and the J gene end by 7 bases; junction bases not matched to a gene: 2. CDR1 MNHNS and CDR2 SASEGT come from the germline V gene. There are 14 residues in the CDR3. The CDR3 bases are TGTGCCAGCAGTAAGGGACTAGCGGGGAACATTCAGTACTTC. This encodes CASSKGLAGNIQYF.

In nucleotides, the CDR3 is TGTGCCAGTACCAAAGATCGGGCAATCTATGGCTACACCTTC. It encodes CASTKDRAIYGYTF. This chain connects TRBV19 to TRBJ1-2; D remains ambiguous. With 7 bases removed from V and 4 bases from J, the gap between germline ends came to 16 bases. CDR1 and CDR2 from the germline V gene are LNHDA and SQIVND (reference sequence). There are 14 residues in the CDR3.

The chain joins TRBV27 to TRBJ1-5; D gene unclear. V gave up 5 bases and J gave up 7 bases, with 12 bases separating them. CDR1 and CDR2 from the germline V gene are MNHEY and SMNVEV (reference sequence). CDR3 length: 13 amino acids. DNA of the CDR3: TGTGCCAGCAGTCCAACAACACGACAGCCCCAGCATTTT. It translates to CASSPTTRQPQHF.

This clonotype was found a few times. This rearrangement joins TRBV6-2 or TRBV6-3 to TRBJ2-3, with D unresolved. Germline CDR1 reads MNHEY; CDR2 reads SVGEGT. Trimming removed 3 bases at V and 5 bases at J, with 6 bases between. The CDR3 sequence is 12 residues long. The DNA for the CDR3 is TGTGCCAGCAGTTATGTAGGAGATACGCAGTATTTT. Translated, it gives CASSYVGDTQYF.

V and J are TRBV20-1 and TRBJ2-1; TRBD1 matches at 8 bases. Germline V lookup: CDR1 DFQATT, CDR2 SNEGSKA (reference sequence). This CDR3 spans 14 amino acids. V was clipped by 6 bases and J by 5 bases; unmatched bases: 9. This CDR3 reads CSALGQALNNEQFF. The CDR3 DNA sequence: TGCAGTGCCCTGGGACAGGCCCTCAACAATGAGCAGTTCTTC.

This clonotype occurred many times. The chain employs TRBV7-2 and TRBJ2-1; D perhaps matches TRBD2 (6 bases). The CDR3 is 17 residues long. Trimming took off 2 bases at V and 9 bases at J, with 23 bases between the two ends. CDR1 is SGHTA, CDR2 FQGNSA, per germline. CDR3 residues: CASSLQIGGITVAEQFF. DNA for the CDR3: TGTGCCAGCAGCTTACAGATTGGCGGGATCACGGTGGCTGAGCAGTTCTTC.

This clonotype has at least ten counts. The CDR3 is CASSFGLPTDTQYF. CDR3 nucleotide sequence: TGTGCCAGCAGCTTCGGCCTTCCCACAGATACGCAGTATTTT. The genes are TRBV7-2 and TRBJ2-3; D is unresolved. Deletions cut 3 bases from V and 2 bases from J, with 9 bases between. CDR3 length: 14 residues. Germline V gene data show CDR1 as SGHTA and CDR2 as FQGNSA.

V is TRBV12-3 or TRBV12-4 and J is TRBJ2-7; 8 bases agree with TRBD1. After removal of 5 bases from V and 0 bases from J, the junction contained 12 bases not matched to a gene. The CDR3 is 17 residues long. CDR3 DNA: TGTGCCAGCAGTCACAACGCCTGGACAGGGATCTCCTACGAGCAGTACTTC. It is translated as CASSHNAWTGISYEQYF.

This clonotype has only a few counts. The chain carries TRBV7-2 and TRBJ2-3, with 8 nucleotides matching TRBD1. After removal of 5 bases from V and 4 bases from J, the junction contained 8 bases not matched to a gene. The germline CDR1 and CDR2 sequences are SGHTA and FQGNSA. CDR3 length equals 15 residues. The CDR3 DNA sequence: TGTGCCAGCAGCGCCCAGGGGGCGCTCGCAGATACGCAGTATTTT. This encodes CASSAQGALADTQYF.

The chain uses TRBV7-2 and TRBJ1-5; tentative D call: TRBD1 (6 bases). Germline values: CDR1 SGHTA, CDR2 FQGNSA. V lost 1 base and J 3 bases, leaving 10 bases between the germline ends. The CDR3 extends over 15 amino acids. The CDR3 reads CASSLETGFNQPQHF. In DNA, the CDR3 is TGTGCCAGCAGCTTAGAGACAGGATTCAATCAGCCCCAGCATTTT. Supplemented by reference TRBV7-2 and TRBJ1-5, the full variable domain reads GAGVSQSPSNKVTEKGKDVELRCDPISGHTALYWYRQSLGQGLEFLIYFQGNSAPDKSGLPSDRFSAERTGGSVSTLTIQRTQQEDSAVYLCASSLETGFNQPQHFGDGTRLSIL.

V gene TRBV5-1 combines with J gene TRBJ2-5; 9 nucleotides align to TRBD1. Germline loops: CDR1 SGHRS, CDR2 YFSETQ. CDR3 length: 13 residues. With 4 bases clipped from V and 5 bases from J, the junction kept 3 bases outside the gene matches. The CDR3 nucleotides are TGCGCCAGCAGCACAGGGGGCATCGAGACCCAGTACTTC. Its translation: CASSTGGIETQYF.

This clonotype was detected a few times. The J gene is TRBJ1-3, the V gene TRBV7-9; D call uncertain. This CDR3 comprises 15 residues. Between the trimmed V and J ends, which lost 5 bases and 0 bases, there was a span of 11 bases. In germline, CDR1 is SEHNR, CDR2 FQNEAQ (reference sequence). The CDR3 region is CASSPRGSSGNTIYF. CDR3 sequence (DNA): TGTGCCAGCAGCCCTCGCGGAAGCTCTGGAAACACCATATATTTT.

This clonotype has just a few counts. This chain links TRBV18 with TRBJ1-1; no definite D call. CDR3 length equals 14 residues. CDR1 and CDR2 (germline): KGHSH, LQKENI. Between the trimmed V and J ends, which lost 6 bases and 0 bases, there was a span of 11 bases. DNA for the CDR3: TGTGCCAGCTCCCCCACCGTCATGAACACTGAAGCTTTCTTT. This codes for CASSPTVMNTEAFF.

This clonotype was picked up a small number of times. The chain couples TRBV6-7 to TRBJ2-7; TRBD2 aligns across 8 bases. TRBV6-7 is an open reading frame whose function is uncertain. The trim removed 8 bases at V and 3 bases at J, leaving 6 bases unmatched. The length of the CDR3 is 13 residues. CDR3 nucleotides: TGTGCCAGCTCCGGGACTAGGGGCTACGAGCAGTACTTC. Protein sequence: CASSGTRGYEQYF.

This clonotype was seen a few times. V is TRBV6-2 or TRBV6-3 and J is TRBJ2-7, with D unresolved. V was pared by 4 bases and J by 4 bases, with 11 bases between. CDR3 length equals 13 residues. Germline V gene lookup returns CDR1 MNHEY and CDR2 SVGEGT. The CDR3 reads CASSFATEYEQYF. In nucleotides, the CDR3 is TGTGCCAGCAGTTTCGCGACTGAGTACGAGCAGTACTTC.

The chain is built from TRBV7-2 and TRBJ2-1; 7 bases match TRBD2. The CDR3 covers 15 residues. Germline CDR1 SGHTA, CDR2 FQGNSA. Trimming took 5 bases from V and 3 from J; bases not matched to a gene: 7. The CDR3 DNA follows: TGTGCCAGCAGCCCCCGGATAGCGGGCTACAATGAGCAGTTCTTC. Translating gives CASSPRIAGYNEQFF.

The rearrangement uses TRBV7-2 and TRBJ2-3; D is unclear. Trimming removed 1 base at V and 1 base at J, with 12 bases between. The CDR3 is 16 amino acids. CDR1 and CDR2 (germline): SGHTA, FQGNSA. CDR3 in DNA: TGTGCCAGCAGCTTAGAGGGTGGCGTGGGCACAGATACGCAGTATTTT. This gives the protein CASSLEGGVGTDTQYF.